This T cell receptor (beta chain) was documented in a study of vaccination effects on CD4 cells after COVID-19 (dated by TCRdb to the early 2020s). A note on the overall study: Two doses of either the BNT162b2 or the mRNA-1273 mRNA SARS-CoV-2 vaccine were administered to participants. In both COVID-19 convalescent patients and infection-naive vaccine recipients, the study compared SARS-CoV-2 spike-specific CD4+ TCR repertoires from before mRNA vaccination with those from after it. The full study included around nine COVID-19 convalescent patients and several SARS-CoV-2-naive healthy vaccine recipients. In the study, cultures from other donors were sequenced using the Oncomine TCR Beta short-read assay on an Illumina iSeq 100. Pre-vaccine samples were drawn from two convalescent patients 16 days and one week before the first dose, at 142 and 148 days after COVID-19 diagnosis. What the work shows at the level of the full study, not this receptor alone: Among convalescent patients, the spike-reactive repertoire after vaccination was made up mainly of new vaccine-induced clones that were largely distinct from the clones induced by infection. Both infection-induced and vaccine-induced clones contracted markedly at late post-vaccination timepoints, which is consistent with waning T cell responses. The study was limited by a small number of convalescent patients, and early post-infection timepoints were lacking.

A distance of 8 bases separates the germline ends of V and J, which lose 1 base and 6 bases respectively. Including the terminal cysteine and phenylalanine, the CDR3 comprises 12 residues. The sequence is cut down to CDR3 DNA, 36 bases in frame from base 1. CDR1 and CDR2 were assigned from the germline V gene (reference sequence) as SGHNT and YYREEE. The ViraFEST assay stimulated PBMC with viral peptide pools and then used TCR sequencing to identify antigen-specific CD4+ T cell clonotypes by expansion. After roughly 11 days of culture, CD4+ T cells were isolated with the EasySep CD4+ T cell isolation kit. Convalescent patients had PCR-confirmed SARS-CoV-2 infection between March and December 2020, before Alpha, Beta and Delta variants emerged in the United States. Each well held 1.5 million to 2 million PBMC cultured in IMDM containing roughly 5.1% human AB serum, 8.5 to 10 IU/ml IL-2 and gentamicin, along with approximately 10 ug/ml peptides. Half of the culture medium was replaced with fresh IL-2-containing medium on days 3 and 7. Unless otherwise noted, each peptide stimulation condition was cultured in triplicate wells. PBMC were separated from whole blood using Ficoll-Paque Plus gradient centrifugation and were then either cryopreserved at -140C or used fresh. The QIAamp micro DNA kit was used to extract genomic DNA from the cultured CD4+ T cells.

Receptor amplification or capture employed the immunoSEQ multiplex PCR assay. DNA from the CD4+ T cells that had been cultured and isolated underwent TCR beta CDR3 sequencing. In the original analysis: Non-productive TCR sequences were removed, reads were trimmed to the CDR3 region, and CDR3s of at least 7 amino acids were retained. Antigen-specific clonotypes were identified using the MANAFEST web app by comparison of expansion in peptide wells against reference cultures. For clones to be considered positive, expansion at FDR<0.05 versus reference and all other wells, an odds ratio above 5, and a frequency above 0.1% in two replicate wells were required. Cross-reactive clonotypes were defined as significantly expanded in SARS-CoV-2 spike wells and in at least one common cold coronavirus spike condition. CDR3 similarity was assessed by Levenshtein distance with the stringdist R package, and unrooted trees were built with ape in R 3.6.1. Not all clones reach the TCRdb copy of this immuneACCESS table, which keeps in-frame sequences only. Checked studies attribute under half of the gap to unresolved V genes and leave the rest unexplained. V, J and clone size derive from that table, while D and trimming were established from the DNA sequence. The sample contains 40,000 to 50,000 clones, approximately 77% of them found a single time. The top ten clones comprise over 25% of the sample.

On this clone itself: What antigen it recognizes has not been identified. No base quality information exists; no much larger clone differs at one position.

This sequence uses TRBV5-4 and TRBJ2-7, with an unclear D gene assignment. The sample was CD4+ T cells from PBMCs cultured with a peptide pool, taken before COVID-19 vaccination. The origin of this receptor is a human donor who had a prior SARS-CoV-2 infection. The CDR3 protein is CASSLQEREQYF. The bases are TGTGCCAGCAGCTTGCAGGAGCGCGAGCAGTACTTC. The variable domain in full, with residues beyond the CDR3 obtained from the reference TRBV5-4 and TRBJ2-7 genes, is ETGVTQSPTHLIKTRGQQVTLRCSSQSGHNTVSWYQQALGQGPQFIFQYYREEENGRGNFPPRFSGLQFPNYSSELNVNALELDDSALYLCASSLQEREQYFGPGTRLTVT.